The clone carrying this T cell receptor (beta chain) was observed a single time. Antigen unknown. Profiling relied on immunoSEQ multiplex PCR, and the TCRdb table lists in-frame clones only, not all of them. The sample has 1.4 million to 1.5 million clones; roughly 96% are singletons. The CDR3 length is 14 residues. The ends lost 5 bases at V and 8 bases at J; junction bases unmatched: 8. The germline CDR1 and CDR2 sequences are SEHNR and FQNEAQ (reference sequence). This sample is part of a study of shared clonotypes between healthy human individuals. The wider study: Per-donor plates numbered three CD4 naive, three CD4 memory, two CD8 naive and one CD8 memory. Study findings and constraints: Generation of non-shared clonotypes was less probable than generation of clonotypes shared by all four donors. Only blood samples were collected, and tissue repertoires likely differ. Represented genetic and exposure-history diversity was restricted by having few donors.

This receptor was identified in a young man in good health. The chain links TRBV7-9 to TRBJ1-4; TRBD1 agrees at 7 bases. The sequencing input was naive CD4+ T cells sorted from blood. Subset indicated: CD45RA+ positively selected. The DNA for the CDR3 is TGTGCCAGCAGCCCTGTTCAGGGGGGGGAAAAACTGTTTTTT. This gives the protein CASSPVQGGEKLFF.